What follows is one T cell receptor beta chain and its context. This entry belongs to a study of cytomegalovirus exposure and HLA in healthy donors. 13 Jbeta primers and 60 Vbeta primers were used for the PCR. Produced via immunoSEQ multiplex PCR; TCRdb's table is partial and in-frame only. Of 95,000 to 150,000 clones in the sample, more than 65% were seen once. The ends lost 1 base at V and 5 bases at J; junction bases unmatched: 3. This CDR3 is built from 14 residues. Germline assignment: CDR1 SGHTA and CDR2 FQGNSA. Sequencing was performed on PBMCs. The TCR comes from a man younger than 35 in good health and CMV-seronegative. The chain couples TRBV7-2 to TRBJ2-7; 9 bases are shared with TRBD1. CDR3 sequence: CASSLVDRGDEQYF. For the CDR3, the DNA is TGTGCCAGCAGCTTAGTGGACAGGGGAGACGAGCAGTACTTC.